These 26 T cell receptor beta chains were sequenced from one sample in a study of T cell responses to AZD1222 COVID-19 vaccine (dated by TCRdb to about 2021). Library creation used the immunoSEQ multiplex PCR assay. In its TCRdb copy, this immuneACCESS table keeps in-frame sequences only and misses some clones. Where compared with another copy, unresolved V genes explain less than half of these, and the others have no known cause. The table for this sample lists around 95,000 clones; around 89% of them were counted only once. The ten top clones hold about 2.9% of the sample. The time point label of this sample denotes: baseline before first vaccination. Sequencing was performed on peripheral blood, taken on day 0 of AZD1222 vaccination. The receptors shown here come from an adult in good health.

The rearrangement uses TRBV4-2 and TRBJ1-2; 7 bases match TRBD1. CDR1 is LGHNA and CDR2 is YNFKEQ in the germline V gene. The V and J ends lost 0 bases and 2 bases, in that order; junction bases with no gene match: 3. CDR3 length: 15 residues. CDR3 bases: TGTGCCAGCAGCCAAGAGCGGGGACAGAACTATGGCTACACCTTC. It yields the protein CASSQERGQNYGYTF.

The DNA for the CDR3 is TGTGCCTGGAGTTTTCTAGTATCCAATGAGCAGTTCTTC. Translated, it gives CAWSFLVSNEQFF. V and J are TRBV30 and TRBJ2-1, with D unclear. The CDR3 spans 13 residues. Trimming removed 2 bases from V and 6 bases from J, with 11 bases in between. The germline V gene encodes CDR1 GTSNPN and CDR2 SVGIG (reference sequence).

The chain has TRBV10-3 and TRBJ2-2; TRBD1 agrees at 10 bases. The CDR3 contains 15 residues. Germline-derived CDR1 and CDR2 are ENHRY and SYGVKD. With V trimmed by 4 bases and J by 4 bases, 3 bases remained unmatched. The CDR3 is CAISGQGAVTGELFF. The CDR3 DNA follows: TGTGCCATCAGTGGACAGGGGGCAGTCACCGGGGAGCTGTTTTTT.

This chain connects TRBV18 to TRBJ1-5; no clear D. In germline, CDR1 is KGHSH, CDR2 LQKENI. Trimming shortened V by 3 bases and J by 3 bases, and 18 bases separated the two germline ends. CDR3 length: 17 residues. CDR3 nucleotides: TGTGCCAGCTCACCGACTTTCATCGGCGTTTACAATCAGCCCCAGCATTTT. Residues: CASSPTFIGVYNQPQHF.

V and J are TRBV4-1 and TRBJ1-5; D ambiguous. In germline, CDR1 is MGHRA, CDR2 YSYEKL. Deletions cut 1 base from V and 0 bases from J, with 10 bases between. The CDR3 totals 16 residues. CDR3 DNA: TGCGCCAGCAGCCAAGCGTCACAACATAGCAATCAGCCCCAGCATTTT. Residues: CASSQASQHSNQPQHF.

The chain links TRBV15 to TRBJ1-4; perhaps TRBD1 as D (6 bases). CDR1 is LNHNV, CDR2 YYDKDF, per germline (reference sequence). V lost 3 bases, J lost 5 bases, and 16 bases lay in between. The CDR3 spans 16 residues. This chain's CDR3 is CATSRGTMGGNEKLFF. The CDR3 DNA sequence: TGTGCCACCAGCAGGGGGACAATGGGGGGCAATGAAAAACTGTTTTTT.

J is TRBJ2-7 and V is TRBV5-1; 10 positions agree with TRBD2. Germline loops: CDR1 SGHRS, CDR2 YFSETQ. Trimming removed 0 bases from V and 0 bases from J; junction bases left unmatched: 0. This CDR3 has 15 amino acids. The CDR3 nucleotides read TGCGCCAGCAGCTTGGGGACTAGCGGCTCCTACGAGCAGTACTTC. The encoded protein is CASSLGTSGSYEQYF.

The CDR3 loop is CASTAGLAIDNTQYF. CDR3 in DNA: TGTGCCAGCACCGCTGGACTAGCGATAGATAATACGCAGTATTTT. The V gene is TRBV28, the J gene TRBJ2-3; 9 nucleotides match TRBD2. The CDR3 contains 15 residues. V lost 7 bases and J lost 7; bases outside the gene matches: 12. Looked up from germline, CDR1 is MDHEN and CDR2 is SYDVKM. Based on the CDR3 plus reference TRBV28 and TRBJ2-3, the full variable domain is DVKVTQSSRYLVKRTGEKVFLECVQDMDHENMFWYRQDPGLGLRLIYFSYDVKMKEKGDIPEGYSVSREKKERFSLILESASTNQTSMYLCASTAGLAIDNTQYFGPGTRLTVL.

The chain has TRBV7-8 and TRBJ2-7; tentative D call: TRBD2 (6 bases). This CDR3 comprises 14 residues. Per germline, CDR1 SGHVS and CDR2 FQNEAQ. V shed 0 bases and J shed 7 bases, with 13 bases lying between them. The CDR3 bases are TGTGCCAGCAGCTTAGCGGGAGGCCCGGGAGAGCAGTACTTC. Its protein is CASSLAGGPGEQYF.

The chain couples TRBV3-1 (or the pseudogene TRBV3-2) to TRBJ1-3, with 9 bases identical to TRBD1. Germline-derived CDR1 and CDR2 are LGHDT and YNNKEL (reference sequence). CDR3 length equals 17 residues. V was pared by 0 bases and J by 0 bases, with 3 bases of the junction left unmatched. The DNA of the CDR3 is TGTGCCAGCAGCCAAGACGGACAGGGGAACTCTGGAAACACCATATATTTT. It translates to CASSQDGQGNSGNTIYF.

This chain connects TRBV6-5 to TRBJ2-3; D may be TRBD1 or TRBD2 (6 bases each). The CDR3 loop spans 14 amino acids. Germline CDR1 and CDR2: MNHEY and SVGAGI. The V and J ends lost 8 bases and 3 bases respectively, with 15 bases between them. This chain's CDR3 is CASRWGAETDTQYF. The CDR3 DNA reads as TGTGCCAGCCGTTGGGGGGCTGAGACAGATACGCAGTATTTT.

The chain recombines TRBV2 with TRBJ2-7, with 9 nucleotides matching TRBD2. The CDR3 is 14 residues long. Trimming at V came to 7 bases and at J to 3 bases, leaving 7 bases not matched to a gene. The germline CDR1 and CDR2 sequences are SNHLY and FYNNEI. The DNA for the CDR3 is TGTGCCAGCAAGGATACGACTAGCGGCTACGAGCAGTACTTC. Translation gives CASKDTTSGYEQYF.

In its sample, this clone was seen a few times. This rearrangement joins TRBV6-4 to TRBJ2-3, with D perhaps given as TRBD1 or TRBD2 (5 bases each). Germline V CDR1 and CDR2: MRHNA, SNTAGT. CDR3 size: 14 residues. Trimming shortened V by 2 bases and J by 9 bases, and 15 bases separated the two germline ends. The CDR3 DNA reads as TGTGCCAGCAGTGACGGGACCGAGATAAGAACGCAGTATTTT. Its protein product is CASSDGTEIRTQYF.

This chain uses TRBV27 with TRBJ1-2, with TRBD1 as a possible D gene (5 bases). The CDR3 has 15 amino acids. The germline V gene encodes CDR1 MNHEY and CDR2 SMNVEV (reference sequence). Trimming stripped 5 bases from V and 4 bases from J, with 17 bases between. The CDR3 loop reads CASSARRMGTYGYTF. The CDR3 nucleotides read TGTGCCAGCAGTGCCCGTAGAATGGGGACCTATGGCTACACCTTC.

J is TRBJ1-4 and V is TRBV4-1; D remains unclear. CDR3 length: 15 amino acids. The germline CDR1 and CDR2 sequences are MGHRA and YSYEKL. V was shortened by 0 bases and J by 8 bases, with 13 bases between the two germline ends. The CDR3 loop reads CASSQESRRGEKLFF. The CDR3 DNA is TGCGCCAGCAGCCAAGAGTCCAGGCGGGGAGAAAAACTGTTTTTT.

This chain joins TRBV2 and TRBJ1-4; D perhaps matches TRBD1 (5 bases). CDR1 SNHLY and CDR2 FYNNEI come from the germline V gene. The CDR3 has 15 amino acids. Trimming removed 4 bases from V and 4 bases from J, with 13 bases in between. The CDR3 DNA sequence: TGTGCCAGCAGTGCCGACAGTGGCCGTAATGAAAAACTGTTTTTT. Amino acids: CASSADSGRNEKLFF.

The rearrangement uses TRBV29-1 and TRBJ2-7, with 11 bases identical to TRBD1. Germline V CDR1 and CDR2: SQVTM, ANQGSEA. The V and J ends lost 4 bases and 0 bases, in that order; junction bases with no gene match: 8. This CDR3 region has 16 residues. The CDR3: CSVGTGGGPSSYEQYF. CDR3 bases: TGCAGCGTTGGGACAGGGGGCGGCCCAAGCTCCTACGAGCAGTACTTC.

This rearrangement joins TRBV28 to TRBJ1-4; D not certain. This CDR3 comprises 15 residues. CDR1 and CDR2 (germline): MDHEN, SYDVKM. Trimming left V 6 bases short and J 2 bases short, with 13 bases between. CDR3 protein: CASRGRPPTNEKLFF. The CDR3 DNA sequence: TGTGCCAGCAGGGGCAGGCCTCCGACTAATGAAAAACTGTTTTTT.

The chain links TRBV15 to TRBJ2-1; 9 bases are a match to TRBD2. The ends lost 5 bases at V and 4 bases at J; junction bases unmatched: 9. Germline-derived CDR1 and CDR2 are LNHNV and YYDKDF (reference sequence). The CDR3 has 16 residues. The CDR3 loop is CATSPLGSGSYNEQFF. The CDR3 nucleotides read TGTGCCACCAGCCCTTTGGGTAGCGGGAGTTACAATGAGCAGTTCTTC.

The V call is TRBV29-1, the J call TRBJ1-2; TRBD1 matches at 9 bases. The J segment lost 8 bases and the V segment lost 7 bases, leaving 5 bases of the junction unmatched. The CDR3 runs to 11 residues. CDR1 and CDR2 from the germline V gene are SQVTM and ANQGSEA. CDR3 nucleotide sequence: TGCAGCGCAGGGACAGGGAGAGGCTACACCTTC. Its protein is CSAGTGRGYTF.

This clone was picked up a small number of times. The chain uses TRBV30 and TRBJ1-4; D gene ambiguous. Germline assignment: CDR1 GTSNPN and CDR2 SVGIG (reference sequence). The V end lost 3 bases, the J end lost 8 bases, and 22 bases lay between the germline ends. The CDR3 extends over 16 amino acids. The CDR3 loop is CAWSPPSRPAREKLFF. CDR3 bases: TGTGCCTGGAGCCCTCCAAGTCGCCCAGCAAGGGAAAAACTGTTTTTT.

Here the CDR3 DNA reads TGTGCCAGCCCCCGGAGTGAAAAACTGTTTTTT. Translation: CASPRSEKLFF. This rearrangement joins TRBV5-4 to TRBJ1-4; unclear D gene. This CDR3 is built from 11 residues. V was cut by 7 bases and J by 7 bases, with 8 bases left in between. Germline CDR1 and CDR2: SGHNT and YYREEE (reference sequence).

The chain uses TRBV18 and TRBJ2-1; 11 bases line up with TRBD1. The CDR3 sequence is 14 residues long. V lost 4 bases and J lost 10; bases outside the gene matches: 6. Germline V gene data show CDR1 as KGHSH and CDR2 as LQKENI. CDR3 DNA: TGTGCCAGCTCACTATCCGGGACAGGGGGGGAGCAGTTCTTC. This codes for CASSLSGTGGEQFF. Using reference TRBV18 and TRBJ2-1 for the parts outside the CDR3, the full variable domain is NAGVMQNPRHLVRRRGQEARLRCSPMKGHSHVYWYRQLPEEGLKFMVYLQKENIIDESGMPKERFSAEFPKEGPSILRIQQVVRGDSAAYFCASSLSGTGGEQFFGPGTRLTVL.

This chain connects TRBV7-2 to TRBJ1-1; weak D call: TRBD1 (5 bases). Per the germline V gene, CDR1 is SGHTA and CDR2 is FQGNSA. The CDR3 runs to 13 residues. V lost 0 bases, J lost 5 bases, and 7 bases lay in between. CDR3 sequence reads: CASSLARGTEAFF. The CDR3 nucleotides read TGTGCCAGCAGCTTAGCACGGGGGACTGAAGCTTTCTTT.

The chain has TRBV3-1 (or the pseudogene TRBV3-2) and TRBJ2-5, with a possible D match to TRBD2 (5 bases). The germline V gene has CDR1 LGHDT and CDR2 YNNKEL (reference sequence). The CDR3 has 15 residues. Trimming stripped 4 bases from V and 2 bases from J, with 14 bases between. The CDR3 DNA follows: TGTGCCAGCAGCCGACCCGGACGGGGTCAAGAGACCCAGTACTTC. This codes for CASSRPGRGQETQYF.

The chain has TRBV19 and TRBJ2-5; 7 positions match TRBD2. The CDR3 loop spans 13 amino acids. V gave up 10 bases and J gave up 2 bases; unmatched junction bases: 7. CDR1 is LNHDA, CDR2 SQIVND, per germline (reference sequence). The CDR3 protein is CATAGTFQETQYF. CDR3 nucleotide sequence: TGTGCCACAGCGGGGACTTTTCAAGAGACCCAGTACTTC. Together with reference TRBV19 and TRBJ2-5, the CDR3 gives the full variable domain: DGGITQSPKYLFRKEGQNVTLSCEQNLNHDAMYWYRQDPGQGLRLIYYSQIVNDFQKGDIAEGYSVSREKKESFPLTVTSAQKNPTAFYLCATAGTFQETQYFGPGTRLLVL.